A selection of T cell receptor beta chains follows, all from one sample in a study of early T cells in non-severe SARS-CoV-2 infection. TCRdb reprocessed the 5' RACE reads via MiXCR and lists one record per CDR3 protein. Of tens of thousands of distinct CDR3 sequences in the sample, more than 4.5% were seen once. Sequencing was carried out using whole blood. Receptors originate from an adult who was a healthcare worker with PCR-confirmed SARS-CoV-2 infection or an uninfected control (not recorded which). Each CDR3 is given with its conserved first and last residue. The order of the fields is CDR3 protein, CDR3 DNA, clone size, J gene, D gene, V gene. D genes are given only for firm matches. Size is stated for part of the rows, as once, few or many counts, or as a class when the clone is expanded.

CDR3 protein: CASSSPTGIQYF
CDR3 DNA: TGTGCCAGCAGCTCACCCACCGGGATTCAGTACTTC
clone size: many
J gene: TRBJ2-4
D gene: NA
V gene: TRBV7-6

CDR3 protein: CASSVGLRESDTQYF
CDR3 DNA: TGTGCCAGCAGCGTAGGGTTGCGGGAGTCAGATACGCAGTATTTT
clone size: few
J gene: TRBJ2-3
D gene: TRBD2
V gene: TRBV9

CDR3 protein: CASSPGQWNTEAFF
CDR3 DNA: TGTGCCAGCAGCCCGGGACAATGGAACACTGAAGCTTTCTTT
clone size: few
J gene: TRBJ1-1
D gene: NA
V gene: TRBV12-3/TRBV12-4

CDR3 protein: CASSNPPSGRGTDTQYF
CDR3 DNA: TGTGCCAGTAGTAACCCCCCGAGCGGGAGAGGAACAGATACGCAGTATTTT
clone size: many
J gene: TRBJ2-3
D gene: TRBD2
V gene: TRBV19

CDR3 protein: CASSARKVMPGQGSNQPQHF
CDR3 DNA: TGCGCCAGCAGTGCCCGGAAGGTCATGCCGGGACAGGGGAGCAATCAGCCCCAGCATTTT
clone size: few
J gene: TRBJ1-5
D gene: TRBD1
V gene: TRBV10-1

CDR3 protein: CSVVTGSYEQYF
CDR3 DNA: TGCAGCGTGGTGACAGGGTCCTACGAGCAGTACTTC
clone size: many
J gene: TRBJ2-7
D gene: TRBD1
V gene: TRBV29-1

CDR3 protein: CAGSIPSSSGYGYTF
CDR3 DNA: TGTGCCGGTAGTATCCCGTCCTCGTCCGGGTATGGCTACACCTTC
clone size: NA
J gene: TRBJ1-2
D gene: NA
V gene: TRBV19

CDR3 protein: CASSGASNTGELFF
CDR3 DNA: TGTGCCAGCAGTGGCGCCTCGAACACCGGGGAGCTGTTTTTT
clone size: many
J gene: TRBJ2-2
D gene: NA
V gene: TRBV11-3

CDR3 protein: CASSIAGARRNNEKLFF
CDR3 DNA: TGTGCCAGTAGTATAGCGGGAGCAAGAAGGAACAATGAAAAACTGTTTTTT
clone size: many
J gene: TRBJ1-4
D gene: NA
V gene: TRBV19

CDR3 protein: CASSSSGRFYEQYF
CDR3 DNA: TGTGCCAGCAGTTCGAGCGGGAGATTCTACGAGCAGTACTTC
clone size: NA
J gene: TRBJ2-7
D gene: TRBD2
V gene: TRBV12-3/TRBV12-4

CDR3 protein: CASSLGGTGELFF
CDR3 DNA: TGTGCCAGCAGCCTGGGAGGGACCGGGGAGCTGTTTTTT
clone size: NA
J gene: TRBJ2-2
D gene: TRBD2
V gene: TRBV3-1

CDR3 protein: CASSKRSLAGINNEQFF
CDR3 DNA: TGTGCCAGCAGCAAACGGTCTCTAGCGGGGATTAACAATGAGCAGTTCTTC
clone size: few
J gene: TRBJ2-1
D gene: TRBD2
V gene: TRBV7-6

CDR3 protein: CASSHRGSWDGKNIQYF
CDR3 DNA: TGTGCCAGCAGCCACCGGGGCTCATGGGACGGCAAAAACATTCAGTACTTC
clone size: many
J gene: TRBJ2-4
D gene: NA
V gene: TRBV14

CDR3 protein: CASSLRGTSGQETQYF
CDR3 DNA: TGTGCCAGCAGCTTAAGAGGGACTAGCGGACAAGAGACCCAGTACTTC
clone size: many
J gene: TRBJ2-5
D gene: TRBD2
V gene: TRBV11-2

CDR3 protein: CASSPLPAKTDTQYF
CDR3 DNA: TGTGCCAGCTCACCACTTCCAGCCAAAACAGATACGCAGTATTTT
clone size: few
J gene: TRBJ2-3
D gene: NA
V gene: TRBV18

CDR3 protein: CASSLYEGGDITGELFF
CDR3 DNA: TGTGCCAGCAGCTTATACGAGGGGGGAGACATCACCGGGGAGCTGTTTTTT
clone size: few
J gene: TRBJ2-2
D gene: NA
V gene: TRBV11-1

CDR3 protein: CASSVGGWGYTF
CDR3 DNA: TGTGCCAGCAGCGTAGGAGGTTGGGGCTACACCTTC
clone size: many
J gene: TRBJ1-2
D gene: NA
V gene: TRBV7-8

CDR3 protein: CASSLSGYNEQFF
CDR3 DNA: TGTGCCAGCAGCTTGTCTGGGTACAATGAGCAGTTCTTC
clone size: many
J gene: TRBJ2-1
D gene: NA
V gene: TRBV5-4

CDR3 protein: CASSLVGGAEQYF
CDR3 DNA: TGCGCCAGCAGCTTGGTTGGGGGCGCCGAGCAGTACTTC
clone size: many
J gene: TRBJ2-7
D gene: NA
V gene: TRBV5-1

CDR3 protein: CASSPILGLAGLQETQYF
CDR3 DNA: TGTGCCAGCAGCCCAATCCTAGGACTAGCGGGACTCCAAGAGACCCAGTACTTC
clone size: many
J gene: TRBJ2-5
D gene: TRBD2
V gene: TRBV7-9

CDR3 protein: CASTGEFEGLGELFF
CDR3 DNA: TGTGCCAGCACCGGGGAGTTTGAGGGCCTTGGGGAGCTGTTTTTT
clone size: many
J gene: TRBJ2-2
D gene: NA
V gene: TRBV11-2

CDR3 protein: CASSLTGLAGQGEQFF
CDR3 DNA: TGCGCCAGCAGCTTGACGGGACTAGCGGGTCAGGGTGAGCAGTTCTTC
clone size: few
J gene: TRBJ2-1
D gene: TRBD2
V gene: TRBV5-1

CDR3 protein: CASSFKSGKQPQHF
CDR3 DNA: TGTGCCAGCAGTTTTAAGTCGGGAAAACAGCCCCAGCATTTT
clone size: many
J gene: TRBJ1-5
D gene: NA
V gene: TRBV12-3/TRBV12-4

CDR3 protein: CASSFRGRNEKLFF
CDR3 DNA: TGTGCCAGCAGTTTTAGGGGCCGAAATGAAAAACTGTTTTTT
clone size: many
J gene: TRBJ1-4
D gene: NA
V gene: TRBV28

CDR3 protein: CASSRPGQADSPLHF
CDR3 DNA: TGTGCCAGCAGTAGACCGGGACAAGCCGATTCACCCCTCCACTTT
clone size: many
J gene: TRBJ1-6
D gene: NA
V gene: TRBV28

CDR3 protein: CSVEPGDPGEQYF
CDR3 DNA: TGCAGCGTTGAACCGGGAGACCCGGGGGAGCAGTACTTC
clone size: many
J gene: TRBJ2-7
D gene: NA
V gene: TRBV29-1

CDR3 protein: CASSPRGVLLGTNTEAFF
CDR3 DNA: TGCGCCAGCAGTCCCAGGGGAGTCCTCCTAGGGACGAACACTGAAGCTTTCTTT
clone size: many
J gene: TRBJ1-1
D gene: NA
V gene: TRBV10-1

CDR3 protein: CSARVASGSETQYF
CDR3 DNA: TGCAGTGCTAGAGTGGCTAGCGGGAGTGAGACCCAGTACTTC
clone size: many
J gene: TRBJ2-5
D gene: TRBD2
V gene: TRBV20-1

CDR3 protein: CSASNRLRNQPQHF
CDR3 DNA: TGCAGTGCTAGTAACAGGTTAAGGAATCAGCCCCAGCATTTT
clone size: many
J gene: TRBJ1-5
D gene: NA
V gene: TRBV20-1

CDR3 protein: CASSLAGGRMNTEAFF
CDR3 DNA: TGTGCCAGCAGCTTAGCCGGGGGCAGAATGAACACTGAAGCTTTCTTT
clone size: NA
J gene: TRBJ1-1
D gene: NA
V gene: TRBV5-4

CDR3 protein: CASSRRGQMNEQYF
CDR3 DNA: TGTGCCAGCAGTAGACGCGGACAGATGAACGAGCAGTACTTC
clone size: few
J gene: TRBJ2-7
D gene: NA
V gene: TRBV6-2/TRBV6-3

CDR3 protein: CSARDDRFTDTQYF
CDR3 DNA: TGCAGTGCTAGAGACGACAGATTCACAGATACGCAGTATTTT
clone size: many
J gene: TRBJ2-3
D gene: NA
V gene: TRBV20-1

CDR3 protein: CASSQDDWQGIDEQYF
CDR3 DNA: TGTGCCAGCAGCCAAGATGACTGGCAGGGAATCGACGAGCAGTACTTC
clone size: NA
J gene: TRBJ2-7
D gene: NA
V gene: TRBV14

CDR3 protein: CASSQSYRLAGGPSADTQYF
CDR3 DNA: TGTGCCAGCAGCCAATCCTATCGACTAGCGGGAGGGCCAAGCGCAGATACGCAGTATTTT
clone size: NA
J gene: TRBJ2-3
D gene: TRBD2
V gene: TRBV4-2

CDR3 protein: CASSDRNPTYEQYF
CDR3 DNA: TGTGCCAGCAGCGACAGGAACCCAACCTACGAGCAGTACTTC
clone size: NA
J gene: TRBJ2-7
D gene: NA
V gene: TRBV6-2/TRBV6-3

CDR3 protein: CASARPPRIGEQYF
CDR3 DNA: TGTGCCAGCGCTAGACCCCCCCGGATTGGCGAGCAGTACTTC
clone size: many
J gene: TRBJ2-7
D gene: NA
V gene: TRBV27

CDR3 protein: CASSQVRRGITEAFF
CDR3 DNA: TGCGCCAGCAGCCAAGTAAGGCGAGGGATTACTGAAGCTTTCTTT
clone size: few
J gene: TRBJ1-1
D gene: NA
V gene: TRBV4-3

CDR3 protein: CASTLRSPGYNEQFF
CDR3 DNA: TGTGCCAGCACTCTCAGATCCCCGGGGTACAATGAGCAGTTCTTC
clone size: many
J gene: TRBJ2-1
D gene: NA
V gene: TRBV6-5

CDR3 protein: CAISEARYEQYF
CDR3 DNA: TGTGCCATCAGTGAGGCCAGATACGAGCAGTACTTC
clone size: many
J gene: TRBJ2-7
D gene: NA
V gene: TRBV10-3

CDR3 protein: CASSPRPVEETQYF
CDR3 DNA: TGTGCCAGCTCACCAAGGCCAGTTGAAGAAACCCAGTACTTC
clone size: many
J gene: TRBJ2-5
D gene: NA
V gene: TRBV18

CDR3 protein: CASSLQFNRELFF
CDR3 DNA: TGTGCCAGCAGCCTCCAGTTCAATCGGGAGCTGTTTTTT
clone size: NA
J gene: TRBJ2-2
D gene: NA
V gene: TRBV7-3

CDR3 protein: CATIPDLNTHEQYF
CDR3 DNA: TGTGCCACCATCCCGGACCTTAACACCCACGAGCAGTACTTC
clone size: NA
J gene: TRBJ2-7
D gene: NA
V gene: TRBV6-6

CDR3 protein: CASSQDDEGIYEQYF
CDR3 DNA: TGTGCCAGCAGCCAAGATGATGAGGGAATCTACGAGCAGTACTTC
clone size: many
J gene: TRBJ2-7
D gene: NA
V gene: TRBV4-2

CDR3 protein: CASTPTGETGYTF
CDR3 DNA: TGTGCCAGCACTCCAACAGGGGAGACTGGCTACACCTTC
clone size: many
J gene: TRBJ1-2
D gene: NA
V gene: TRBV21-1

CDR3 protein: CASTTKDRLYGYTF
CDR3 DNA: TGTGCCAGCACCACCAAAGACAGACTCTATGGCTACACCTTC
clone size: many
J gene: TRBJ1-2
D gene: NA
V gene: TRBV7-9

CDR3 protein: CSVEDGLGLMGEQYF
CDR3 DNA: TGCAGCGTTGAAGACGGTCTAGGGCTGATGGGGGAGCAGTACTTC
clone size: many
J gene: TRBJ2-7
D gene: NA
V gene: TRBV29-1

CDR3 protein: CASSFGSGQLYNSPLHF
CDR3 DNA: TGTGCCAGCAGCTTTGGTTCTGGACAGTTGTATAATTCACCCCTCCACTTT
clone size: many
J gene: TRBJ1-6
D gene: NA
V gene: TRBV7-8

CDR3 protein: CASSLGSEAFF
CDR3 DNA: TGCGCCAGCAGCTTGGGATCTGAAGCTTTCTTT
clone size: few
J gene: TRBJ1-1
D gene: NA
V gene: TRBV5-1

CDR3 protein: CASSLGRGPIQFF
CDR3 DNA: TGTGCCAGCAGCTTAGGGAGGGGGCCCATCCAGTTCTTC
clone size: many
J gene: TRBJ2-1
D gene: NA
V gene: TRBV7-2

CDR3 protein: CASSLSGGETQYF
CDR3 DNA: TGTGCCAGCAGCTTAAGTGGGGGAGAGACCCAGTACTTC
clone size: medium-sized
J gene: TRBJ2-5
D gene: NA
V gene: TRBV7-3

CDR3 protein: CASSSRQTGASGYTF
CDR3 DNA: TGTGCCAGCAGCTCACGACAAACAGGGGCAAGTGGCTACACCTTC
clone size: many
J gene: TRBJ1-2
D gene: TRBD1
V gene: TRBV5-6

CDR3 protein: CASSSNGRAPGNEQFF
CDR3 DNA: TGTGCCAGCAGCTCAAACGGGAGGGCCCCTGGGAATGAGCAGTTCTTC
clone size: many
J gene: TRBJ2-1
D gene: TRBD2
V gene: TRBV11-2

CDR3 protein: CASSRGGQGRENEQFF
CDR3 DNA: TGTGCCAGCAGCCGAGGGGGACAGGGGAGAGAGAATGAGCAGTTCTTC
clone size: many
J gene: TRBJ2-1
D gene: TRBD1
V gene: TRBV7-6

CDR3 protein: CASRRGEDQPQHF
CDR3 DNA: TGTGCCAGCAGGCGAGGGGAAGACCAGCCCCAGCATTTT
clone size: many
J gene: TRBJ1-5
D gene: NA
V gene: TRBV2

CDR3 protein: CASSPTPGLSEQYF
CDR3 DNA: TGTGCCAGCAGTCCAACCCCGGGGCTAAGCGAGCAGTACTTC
clone size: many
J gene: TRBJ2-7
D gene: NA
V gene: TRBV28